This is a list of T cell receptor beta chains from one sample in a study of T cell responses to AZD1222 COVID-19 vaccine. Measured with immunoSEQ multiplex PCR; TCRdb has only the in-frame clones, and not every one. The table has some 150,000 clones, 85% to 90% seen once. The sample here was peripheral blood, taken on day 0 of AZD1222 vaccination. The source of these receptors is an adult in good health. CDR3s include the opening cysteine and the closing phenylalanine or tryptophan.

v_gene	j_gene	CDR3aa
TRBV10-2	TRBJ1-2	CASSPDMGANYGYTF
TRBV18	TRBJ2-7	CASSPLPGLYEQYF
TRBV15	TRBJ1-4	CATSSPGQGPYSEKLFF
TRBV7-8	TRBJ1-3	CASSVRTEGFSSGNTIYF
TRBV12-3/TRBV12-4	TRBJ1-3	CASSRPNGNTIYF
TRBV7-3	TRBJ2-1	CASSLSTYNEQFF
TRBV11-3	TRBJ1-6	CASSPNRDRGYYSPLHF
TRBV7-2	TRBJ1-2	CASKGGRTAYGYTF
TRBV5-6	TRBJ2-3	CASSMDAGTGGADTQYF
TRBV11-2	TRBJ1-2	CASSFDREYGYTF
TRBV9	TRBJ1-5	CASSVGQPQHF
TRBV6-5	TRBJ1-1	CASNLQGTNTEAFF
TRBV28	TRBJ2-1	CASSWGARRSVYEQFF
TRBV18	TRBJ2-7	CASSPGQGATEQYF
TRBV28	TRBJ2-5	CASRLSGGPQETQYF
TRBV30	TRBJ1-1	CAWSGTVNTEAFF
TRBV9	TRBJ1-3	CASGRGSSGNTIYF
TRBV11-2	TRBJ2-1	CASSLMGLWTGGRFEQFF
TRBV19	TRBJ1-2	CASSISRQGLNYGYTF
TRBV28	TRBJ2-3	CASSLDTSGRGTQYF
TRBV7-9	TRBJ2-7	CASSPSGSTYYEQYF
TRBV7-8	TRBJ2-1	CASNKQQASSYNEQFF
TRBV6-2/TRBV6-3	TRBJ2-1	CASSVSGSSHNEQFF
TRBV6-1	TRBJ1-2	CASSEGHSYGYTF